This TCR beta chain was observed in a study of immune heterogeneity within non-small cell lung tumors. Notes on the study in general: Local T-cell clonality tracked local tumor mutational burden; the correlation was moderate but significant (R around 0.34). High-frequency T-cell receptor beta clonotypes differed largely between individual patients.

Between the trimmed V and J ends, which lost 3 bases and 1 base, there was a span of 10 bases. The germline V gene encodes CDR1 MDHEN and CDR2 SYDVKM. This CDR3 is 15 amino acids long. On this clonotype: Its cognate antigen is unknown. Given the absence of the conserved phenylalanine or tryptophan at the CDR3 end, a read error is likely.

Multiplex PCR relied on 32 V and 13 J primers to amplify TCR beta CDR3. TCRdb independently ran MiXCR on the multiplex PCR reads; one entry per CDR3 protein. The data hold approximately 31,000 distinct CDR3 sequences, with around 28% observed a single time. The authors used about 600 ng of bulk tumor genomic DNA per sample as template. Every primary tumor yielded several biopsies, spaced far apart, that were taken during surgery. Patients had untreated, newly diagnosed non-small cell lung cancer and underwent curative surgery. V gene TRBV28 combines with J gene TRBJ2-1; D is uncertain. Sequencing input: lung tumor tissue. The TCR was taken from a man aged 35-49 years with non-small cell lung cancer. Here the CDR3 DNA reads TGTGCCAGCAGTTTTGTTGTGGGTTCCTACAATGAGCAGTTCTCC. This translates into CASSFVVGSYNEQFS.